This T cell receptor (beta chain) was sequenced during a study of blood T cell repertoires in COVID-19. TCRdb's copy holds only in-frame clones and misses some; the assay was immunoSEQ multiplex PCR. The sample yields over 120,000 clones, roughly 84% seen once. The CDR3 sequence is 15 residues long. The junction had 7 bases not matched to a gene; V was cut back by 5 bases and J by 4 bases. Germline-derived CDR1 and CDR2 are SGHDN and FVKESK. The chain combines TRBV14 with TRBJ1-1, with TRBD1 identical over 10 bases. Sequencing was done on a sample of peripheral blood. The sequence was collected from a human donor in a cohort sampled during active COVID-19. The DNA for the CDR3 is TGTGCCAGCAGCGGGGACAGGGGCGCAAGCACTGAAGCTTTCTTT. Translated: CASSGDRGASTEAFF.